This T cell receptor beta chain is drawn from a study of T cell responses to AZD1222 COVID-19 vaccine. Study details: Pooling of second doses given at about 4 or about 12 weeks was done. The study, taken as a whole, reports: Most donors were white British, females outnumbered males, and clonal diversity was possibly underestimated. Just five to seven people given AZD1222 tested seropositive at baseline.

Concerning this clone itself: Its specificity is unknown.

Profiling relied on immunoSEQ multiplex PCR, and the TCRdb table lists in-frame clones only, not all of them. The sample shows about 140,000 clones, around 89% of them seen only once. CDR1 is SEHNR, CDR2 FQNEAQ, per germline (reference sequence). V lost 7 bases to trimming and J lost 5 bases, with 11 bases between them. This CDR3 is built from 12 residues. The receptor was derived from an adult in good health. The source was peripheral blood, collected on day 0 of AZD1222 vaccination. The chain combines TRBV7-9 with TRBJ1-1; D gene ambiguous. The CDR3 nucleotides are TGTGCCAGCACTCTCGTGGTGACTGAAGCTTTCTTT. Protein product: CASTLVVTEAFF.